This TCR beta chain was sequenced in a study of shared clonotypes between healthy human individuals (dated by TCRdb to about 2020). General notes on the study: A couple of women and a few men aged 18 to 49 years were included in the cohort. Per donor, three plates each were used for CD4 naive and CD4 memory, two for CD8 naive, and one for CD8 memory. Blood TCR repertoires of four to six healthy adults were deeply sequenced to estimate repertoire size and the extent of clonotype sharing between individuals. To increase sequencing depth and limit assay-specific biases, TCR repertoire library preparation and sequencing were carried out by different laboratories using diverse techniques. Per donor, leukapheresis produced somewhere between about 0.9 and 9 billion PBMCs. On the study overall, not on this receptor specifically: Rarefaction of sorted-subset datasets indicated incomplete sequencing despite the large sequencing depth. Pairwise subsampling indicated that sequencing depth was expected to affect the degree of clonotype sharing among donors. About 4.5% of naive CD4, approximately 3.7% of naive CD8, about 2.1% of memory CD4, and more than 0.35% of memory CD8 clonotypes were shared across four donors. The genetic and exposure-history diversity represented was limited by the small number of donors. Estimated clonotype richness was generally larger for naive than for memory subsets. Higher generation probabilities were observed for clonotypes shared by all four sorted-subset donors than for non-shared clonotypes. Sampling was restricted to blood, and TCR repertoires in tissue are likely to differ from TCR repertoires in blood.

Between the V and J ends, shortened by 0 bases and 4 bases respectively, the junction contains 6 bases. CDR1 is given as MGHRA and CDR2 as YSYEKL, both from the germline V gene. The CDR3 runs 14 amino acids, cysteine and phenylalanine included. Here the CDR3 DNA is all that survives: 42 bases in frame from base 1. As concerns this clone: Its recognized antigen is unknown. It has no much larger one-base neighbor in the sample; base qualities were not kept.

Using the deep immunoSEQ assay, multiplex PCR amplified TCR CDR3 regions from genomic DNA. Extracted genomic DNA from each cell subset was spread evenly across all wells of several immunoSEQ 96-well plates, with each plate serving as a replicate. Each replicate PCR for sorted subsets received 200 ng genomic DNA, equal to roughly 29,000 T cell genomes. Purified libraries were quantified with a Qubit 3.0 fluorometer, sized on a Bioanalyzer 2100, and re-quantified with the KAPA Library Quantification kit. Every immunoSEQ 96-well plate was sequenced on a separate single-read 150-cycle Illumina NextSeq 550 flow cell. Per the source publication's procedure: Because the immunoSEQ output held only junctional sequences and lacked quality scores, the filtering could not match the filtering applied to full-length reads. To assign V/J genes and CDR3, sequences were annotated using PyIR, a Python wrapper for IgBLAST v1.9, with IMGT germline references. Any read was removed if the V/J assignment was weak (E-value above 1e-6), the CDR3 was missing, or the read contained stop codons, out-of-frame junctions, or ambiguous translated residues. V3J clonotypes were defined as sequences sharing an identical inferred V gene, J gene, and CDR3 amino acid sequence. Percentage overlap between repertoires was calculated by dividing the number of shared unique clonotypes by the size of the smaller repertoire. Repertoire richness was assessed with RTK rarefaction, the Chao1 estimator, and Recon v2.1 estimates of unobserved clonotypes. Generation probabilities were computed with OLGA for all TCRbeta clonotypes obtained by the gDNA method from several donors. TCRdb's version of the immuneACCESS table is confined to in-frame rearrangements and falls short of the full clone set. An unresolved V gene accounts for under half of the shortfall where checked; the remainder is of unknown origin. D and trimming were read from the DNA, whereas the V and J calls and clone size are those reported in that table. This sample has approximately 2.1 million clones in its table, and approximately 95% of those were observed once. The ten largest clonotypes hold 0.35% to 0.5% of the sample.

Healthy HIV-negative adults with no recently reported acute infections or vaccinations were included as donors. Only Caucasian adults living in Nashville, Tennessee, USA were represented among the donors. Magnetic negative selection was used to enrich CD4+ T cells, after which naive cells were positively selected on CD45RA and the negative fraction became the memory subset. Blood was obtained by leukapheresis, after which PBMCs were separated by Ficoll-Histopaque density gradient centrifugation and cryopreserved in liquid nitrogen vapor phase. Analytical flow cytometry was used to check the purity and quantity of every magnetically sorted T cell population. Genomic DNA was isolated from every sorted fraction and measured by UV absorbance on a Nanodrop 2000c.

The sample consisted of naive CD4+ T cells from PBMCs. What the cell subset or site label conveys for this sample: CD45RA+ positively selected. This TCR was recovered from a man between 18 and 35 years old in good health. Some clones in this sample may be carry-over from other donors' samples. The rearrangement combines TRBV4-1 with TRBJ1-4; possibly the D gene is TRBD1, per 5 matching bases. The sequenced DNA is TGCGCCAGCAGCCAAGATGGGGGTAATGAAAAACTGTTTTTT. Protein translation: CASSQDGGNEKLFF.